This TCR beta chain was captured in a study of blood T cell repertoires in COVID-19 (dated by TCRdb to 2020 to 2022). Describing the broader study: Collaborator samples came from the United States, Italy and Spain and covered acute and convalescent phases of COVID-19. The dataset comprised deeply sampled blood TCRbeta repertoires from subjects exposed to, actively infected with, or recovered from COVID-19. A freely available public database, intended as a resource for researchers studying the immune response to SARS-CoV-2, is where the repertoires were released. Samples came from the ongoing ImmuneRACE study (first 160 participants) plus 1,254 subjects from 6 global collaborators. The material from the prospective study consisted of cDNA or gDNA derived from T cells, B-cell-depleted T cells, or PBMCs. Where available, HLA class I and class II types were taken from metadata supplied by the sample provider and were not determined by assay-based typing. The sample metadata nearly always contained a de-identified subject ID, COVID-19 status, age in years and sex.

TCRbeta CDR3 regions were amplified from genomic DNA by means of the immunoSEQ Assay, a bias-controlled multiplex PCR. The paper's processing steps were these. Nucleated cell counts per sample were estimated from amplification of reference gene primers within the assay. To quantify the absolute abundance of each unique TCRbeta CDR3 rearrangement, sequence reads were collapsed and filtered. For each sample, productive Simpson clonality was calculated as the square root of Simpson's diversity index across productive rearrangements. TCRdb limited this immuneACCESS table to in-frame rearrangements with V and J called. A share of clones is missing; checked studies link under half to unresolved V genes, and the rest is unexplained. The D gene and trimming were derived from the DNA, and the V and J assignments and clone size from that table. Here the sample has about 120,000 clones; around 77% occur a single time. The ten biggest clones cover 6.5% to 9.5% of the sample.

In this sample, this clone turned up a few times. Its recognized antigen is unknown. Base quality data are lacking; no much larger clone is found one base away. Overall study results and their limits: How much clinical and demographic metadata was included differed by source and by participant, and the metadata was provided uncurated.

Each collaborating institution followed its own protocols to collect whole blood in K2EDTA tubes. For TCRbeta analysis, collaborators shipped samples as frozen whole blood, isolated PBMCs, or DNA extracted from either of those sample types. The sequence came from a human donor in a cohort sampled during active COVID-19. Sequencing used peripheral blood.

The CDR3 region has the sequence CASSLRYRGREQYF. The nucleotide sequence reads TGTGCCAGCAGCTTACGGTACAGGGGGCGGGAGCAGTACTTC. This sequence uses TRBV6-5 and TRBJ2-7, and 9 junction bases match TRBD1. V and J are trimmed by 6 bases and 7 bases, and the gene matches miss 10 bases of the junction. CDR1 MNHEY and CDR2 SVGAGI were looked up in the germline V gene. Spanning cysteine to phenylalanine, the CDR3 consists of 14 amino acids. Only the CDR3 part of the read is kept: 42 bases, read in frame from the first base.